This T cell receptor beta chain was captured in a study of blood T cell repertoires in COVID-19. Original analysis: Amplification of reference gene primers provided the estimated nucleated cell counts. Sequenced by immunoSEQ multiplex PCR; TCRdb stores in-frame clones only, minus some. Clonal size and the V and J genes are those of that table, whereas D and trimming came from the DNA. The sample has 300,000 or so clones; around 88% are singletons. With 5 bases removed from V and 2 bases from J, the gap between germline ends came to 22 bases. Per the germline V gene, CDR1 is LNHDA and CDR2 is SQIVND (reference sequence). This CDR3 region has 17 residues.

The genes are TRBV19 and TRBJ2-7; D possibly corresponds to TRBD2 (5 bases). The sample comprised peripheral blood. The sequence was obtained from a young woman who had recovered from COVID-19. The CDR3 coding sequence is TGTGCCAGTAGTCCCCCCCTCCGGTTAGGAGGAACCTACGAGCAGTACTTC. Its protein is CASSPPLRLGGTYEQYF.